This T cell receptor beta chain appears in the sequencing data of a study of blood T cell repertoires in COVID-19. TCRdb's table, derived via immunoSEQ multiplex PCR, lists solely in-frame clones and lacks some. Found here are approximately 170,000 clones, approximately 85% of them singletons; the top ten hold approximately 11%. The CDR3 runs to 18 residues. J was trimmed by 7 bases and V by 1 base; bases with no gene match: 11. Germline V gives CDR1 LGHDT, CDR2 YNNKEL (reference sequence). The clonotype was recovered from a man between 60 and 70 years old with active or convalescent COVID-19. Sequenced sample: peripheral blood. The chain employs TRBV3-1 (or the pseudogene TRBV3-2) and TRBJ2-2, with TRBD2 matching over 11 bases. The CDR3 DNA reads TGTGCCAGCAGCCAAGCTGGGACTAGCGGTCCCCAAGGCGGGGAGCTGTTTTTT. Residues: CASSQAGTSGPQGGELFF.